This T cell receptor (beta chain) was captured in a study of post-analysis software for immune sequencing data. Study results and caveats: Several TRBV segments (TRBV5-6, TRBV5-1 and TRBV20-1 among them) occurred more frequently in patients than in controls.

Concerning this clonotype itself: Its antigen is unidentified.

Prepared TCR beta cDNA libraries contained unique molecular identifiers. Each CDR3 protein is one row after TCRdb ran MiXCR on the PCR reads. The sample shows hundreds of thousands of distinct CDR3 sequences, roughly 45% of them seen only once. The CDR3 totals 14 residues. Trimming took 4 bases from V and 1 from J, leaving 9 bases between them. CDR1 and CDR2 from the germline V gene are SGHAT and FQNNGV. The TCR was taken from a girl aged 10 to 17 with multiple sclerosis. The genes are TRBV11-2 and TRBJ2-3; D unclear. The material sequenced was blood. The CDR3 reads CASSSALRTDTQYF. CDR3 DNA: TGTGCCAGCAGCTCGGCCCTCCGCACAGATACGCAGTATTTT.